The text below deals with one TCR beta chain. The record originates from a study of blood T cell repertoires in COVID-19. Study-level background: The samples span acute and convalescent COVID-19 from the United States, Italy and Spain.

The germline gives CDR1 KGHSH, CDR2 LQKENI. This CDR3 spans 16 amino acids. Trimming cost V 4 bases and J 2 bases, with 18 bases left between them. Only in-frame clones appear in the TCRdb table, and some are missing; sequencing was by immunoSEQ multiplex PCR. This table has around 300,000 clones, nearly 90% appearing once. The clonotype originates from a woman aged 55-69 years who had recovered from COVID-19. Sequenced: PBMCs or T cells enriched from blood (not recorded which). The V and J genes are TRBV18 and TRBJ2-7; no definite D call. The CDR3 bases are TGTGCCAGCTCACAATTCCTTACCGGGTCGACCTACGAGCAGTACTTC. It translates to CASSQFLTGSTYEQYF.